The 8 T cell receptor beta chains in this list originate from one sample, sequenced in a study of shared clonotypes between healthy human individuals. Clones were sequenced by immunoSEQ multiplex PCR, and TCRdb holds only the in-frame ones, with some missing. Here the sample spans about 1.5 million clones, 98% being singletons. What was sequenced was naive CD4+ T cells sorted from blood. Sample subset: CD45RA+ positively selected. These receptors were obtained from a man aged 30-40 years in good health.

The V and J genes are TRBV5-1 and TRBJ2-2, with 8 bases fitting TRBD2. Trimming took 3 bases from V and 4 from J; bases not matched to a gene: 5. The CDR3 is 15 residues long. Germline assignment: CDR1 SGHRS and CDR2 YFSETQ. The CDR3 reads CASSSGLVITGELFF. CDR3 nucleotide sequence: TGCGCCAGCAGCTCGGGACTAGTGATCACCGGGGAGCTGTTTTTT.

J is TRBJ2-3 and V is TRBV9, with 9 bases that match TRBD2. The CDR3 is 17 amino acids. Losses at the gene ends were 8 bases for V and 5 bases for J; bases not matched to a gene: 18. The germline V gene encodes CDR1 SGDLS and CDR2 YYNGEE. The DNA for the CDR3 is TGTGCCAGTAGGCCAGGGCCAACGGGACTAGCAAAAGATACGCAGTATTTT. The encoded protein is CASRPGPTGLAKDTQYF.

The rearrangement joins TRBV28 to TRBJ2-1; 11 bases map to TRBD2. The V gene end was trimmed by 4 bases and the J gene end by 9 bases; junction bases not matched to a gene: 17. Per the germline V gene, CDR1 is MDHEN and CDR2 is SYDVKM. The CDR3 contains 18 residues. The CDR3 loop is CASSSYPGTSGPRVEQFF. The CDR3 DNA sequence: TGTGCCAGCAGTTCTTATCCCGGGACTAGCGGCCCAAGGGTTGAGCAGTTCTTC.

This rearrangement joins TRBV10-3 to TRBJ2-7, with TRBD2 identical over 12 bases. V lost 0 bases, J lost 5 bases, and 5 bases stayed unmatched. Germline-derived CDR1 and CDR2 are ENHRY and SYGVKD. This CDR3 has 16 amino acids. The CDR3, as DNA: TGTGCCATCAGTGAGTCCGGGACTAGCGGGTCCCACGAGCAGTACTTC. Amino acids: CAISESGTSGSHEQYF.

The chain recombines TRBV19 with TRBJ1-3, with 9 bases lining up with TRBD1. This CDR3 is 16 amino acids long. V was pared by 4 bases and J by 4 bases, with 8 bases of the junction left unmatched. CDR1 is LNHDA and CDR2 is SQIVND in the germline V gene (reference sequence). The CDR3 DNA reads as TGTGCCAGTAGTACGCACCTGACAGGGGGAGGAAACACCATATATTTT. Its translation is CASSTHLTGGGNTIYF.

The chain recombines TRBV19 with TRBJ1-5, with D hard to call. Trimming left V 5 bases short and J 7 bases short, with 12 bases between. This CDR3 has 13 residues. Looked up from germline, CDR1 is LNHDA and CDR2 is SQIVND (reference sequence). CDR3 loop: CASSLSGEQPQHF. The CDR3 nucleotides read TGTGCCAGTAGTTTGAGCGGGGAGCAGCCCCAGCATTTT.

V gene TRBV10-1 combines with J gene TRBJ2-1, with D perhaps TRBD2 (5 bases). Trimming removed 3 bases at V and 4 bases at J, with 13 bases between. The germline V gene has CDR1 WNHNN and CDR2 SYGVQD (reference sequence). The CDR3 contains 15 residues. CDR3 amino acids: CASSDPGLLYNEQFF. In DNA, the CDR3 is TGCGCCAGCAGTGACCCTGGACTTCTATACAATGAGCAGTTCTTC.

The chain carries TRBV4-3 and TRBJ2-2, with a weak D call TRBD1 (5 bases). Germline V gives CDR1 LGHNA, CDR2 YSLEER. V lost 4 bases and J 6 bases, leaving 12 bases between the germline ends. The CDR3 is made up of 14 amino acids. CDR3 bases: TGCGCCAGCAGCCGGGCAGGGTCGGCCGGGGAGCTGTTTTTT. It translates to CASSRAGSAGELFF.